The clone carrying this TCR beta chain was seen a handful of times. Its antigen is not known. Recipients received nonmyeloablative bone marrow transplants from related graft donors, with transient mixed chimerism. Unstimulated regulatory T cells (CD4+CD25+CD127-), CD4+CD25- non-regulatory cells, CD4 and CD8 cells were FACS-sorted from thawed PBMCs. The sample belongs to a study of Tregs in tolerant kidney transplant recipients. Regarding the study as a whole: Activated donor B cell expansion appeared to reveal the most relevant donor-specific TCRbeta repertoire. Nucleotide sequences could not be compared across some patients' samples due to primer changes. Antigen-driven expansion was suggested because donor-specific Tregs expanded more than all Tregs in tolerant patients.

Germline V gene sequence: CDR1 SEHNR, CDR2 FQNEAQ (reference sequence). J lost 0 bases, V lost 4 bases, and 3 bases had no gene match. This CDR3 is built from 15 residues. TCRdb's copy holds only in-frame clones and misses some; the assay was immunoSEQ multiplex PCR. The repertoire includes about 50,000 clones, about 92% of them detected once, and about 16% sits in the top ten. This sequence originates from a human patient who received a combined kidney and bone marrow transplant. Some T cells may arise from the graft donor. The chain combines TRBV7-9 with TRBJ2-1, with 7 bases matching TRBD2. Here the sequenced sample was CD8+ T cells from blood (PBMCs), taken 12 months after the transplant. The CDR3 DNA follows: TGTGCCAGCAGCTCGACTAGCCCCTCCTACAATGAGCAGTTCTTC. Translating gives CASSSTSPSYNEQFF. The variable domain in full, with the rest retrieved from reference TRBV7-9 and TRBJ2-1, is DTGVSQNPRHKITKRGQNVTFRCDPISEHNRLYWYRQTLGQGPEFLTYFQNEAQLEKSRLLSDRFSAERPKGSFSTLEIQRTEQGDSAMYLCASSSTSPSYNEQFFGPGTRLTVL.